These T cell receptor beta chains were read from a single sample in a study of blood T cells in healthy people across ages. TCRdb used MiXCR to reprocess the 5' RACE reads, holding one entry per CDR3 protein. The sample has 630,000 or so distinct CDR3 sequences; around 32% are singletons. Sequencing was done on a sample of blood. Receptors originate from an elderly woman in good health. CDR3s include the opening cysteine and the closing phenylalanine or tryptophan. The D gene is left open where the match is weak. Some rows mark clone size as missing; the rest say once, few, many or name a class of expanded clone.

TRBV15,NA,many,TRBJ2-4,TGTGCCACCAGCAGAGACCCAACTAGGAACATTCAGTACTTC,CATSRDPTRNIQYF
TRBV28,NA,few,TRBJ2-5,TGTGCCAGCAGTCTCCAGTACAATGAGCAGTACTTC,CASSLQYNEQYF
TRBV15,NA,many,TRBJ2-1,TGTGCCACCAGCAGAGGGACTTTGGGCAATGAGCAGTTCTTC,CATSRGTLGNEQFF
TRBV5-1,TRBD1,many,TRBJ2-7,TGCGCCAGCAGCGGGGTGTTGGGACAGGGGGCCAACGAGCAGTACTTC,CASSGVLGQGANEQYF
TRBV20-1,TRBD2,many,TRBJ2-1,TGCAGTGCTAGGGGAGGGTCCGCCTACAATGAGCAGTTCTTC,CSARGGSAYNEQFF
TRBV5-1,TRBD1,NA,TRBJ2-6,TGCGCCAGCAGCATTGGACAGGGGGCGACCGGGGCCAACGTCCTGACTTTC,CASSIGQGATGANVLTF
TRBV20-1,NA,NA,TRBJ1-1,TGCAGTGCTGAGACAGGCCGGAACACTGAAGCTTTCTTT,CSAETGRNTEAFF
TRBV5-1,NA,many,TRBJ2-3,TGCGCCAGCAGCTTGGTTCCAGGGAGAACGCGGGCAGATACGCAGTATTTT,CASSLVPGRTRADTQYF
TRBV7-6,NA,many,TRBJ2-3,TGTGCCAGCAGCTTAGTACGGCAGGGGACAGATACGCAGTATTTT,CASSLVRQGTDTQYF
TRBV7-9,TRBD1,many,TRBJ2-6,TGTGCCAGCAGCGGACAGGGCAAAGGGGCCAACGTCCTGACTTTC,CASSGQGKGANVLTF
TRBV20-1,NA,many,TRBJ2-5,TGCAGTGCTAGCCCGAAAGAGACCCAGTACTTC,CSASPKETQYF
TRBV7-2,NA,NA,TRBJ1-1,TGTGCCACCAACGGGTTGGTGAACACTGAAGCTTTCTTT,CATNGLVNTEAFF
TRBV4-2,TRBD2,many,TRBJ2-1,TGTGCCAGCAGCCTCTTAAGCGGGGGGGCCTACAATGAGCAGTTCTTC,CASSLLSGGAYNEQFF
TRBV20-1,TRBD2,NA,TRBJ2-5,TGCAGTGCCCGAGCGGGGTACTACGGGCAGTACTTC,CSARAGYYGQYF
TRBV6-2/TRBV6-3,TRBD1,many,TRBJ1-5,TGTGCCAGCAGTTACGAGGGGACAGTTGACAATCAGCCCCAGCATTTT,CASSYEGTVDNQPQHF
TRBV20-1,NA,many,TRBJ2-1,TGCAGTGCCAGGGCCGTCCCGAGCTCCTACAATGAGCAGTTCTTC,CSARAVPSSYNEQFF
TRBV20-1,TRBD2,NA,TRBJ2-3,TGCAGCGAGGCCGGGACTAAGGCAGATACGCAGTATTTT,CSEAGTKADTQYF
TRBV7-9,NA,many,TRBJ1-5,TGTGCCAGCAGCGGGGAAAATCAGCCCCAGCATTTT,CASSGENQPQHF
TRBV5-6,NA,many,TRBJ1-5,TGTGCCAGCAGCTTGTACAGGCCCCTCGGGGGTCAGCCCCAGCATTTT,CASSLYRPLGGQPQHF
TRBV5-1,NA,many,TRBJ1-4,TGCGCCAGCAGCTTGGTTGGGGGATCAACTAATGAAAAACTGTTTTTT,CASSLVGGSTNEKLFF
TRBV20-1,TRBD2,NA,TRBJ2-5,TGCAGTGCTCCCCTAGGGAGGGGCAACCAAGAGACCCAGTACTTC,CSAPLGRGNQETQYF
TRBV11-2,NA,many,TRBJ2-3,TGTGCCAGCAGCCCCTGGTCCGGGAGCACAGATACGCAGTATTTT,CASSPWSGSTDTQYF
TRBV7-2,NA,many,TRBJ2-1,TGTGCCAGCAGGCCGGGGGGCCAGCCAAGTAATGAGCAGTTCTTC,CASRPGGQPSNEQFF
TRBV29-1,NA,NA,TRBJ2-3,TGCAGCGTCATGGGTTCGGGGACAGATACGCAGTATTTT,CSVMGSGTDTQYF
TRBV6-1,TRBD1,few,TRBJ2-2,TGTGCCAGCAGTGAAGCGCTGGGACAGGGGCCCGGGGAGCTGTTTTTT,CASSEALGQGPGELFF
TRBV12-3/TRBV12-4,NA,once,TRBJ2-7,TGTGCCAGCAGTTCCCCGACCGGCCTTAGATCCTACGAGCAGTACTTC,CASSSPTGLRSYEQYF
TRBV7-2,NA,many,TRBJ1-5,TGTGCCAGCAGCCAGGACAGACTTAGCAATCAGCCCCAGCATTTT,CASSQDRLSNQPQHF
TRBV20-1,TRBD1,many,TRBJ1-2,TGCAGTGCCGCACGGACAGGGGGCGCTGGGAACTATGGCTACACCTTC,CSAARTGGAGNYGYTF
TRBV27,NA,NA,TRBJ2-1,TGTGCCAGCAGCTTAGCGGAGTCTAGTAGTATGGAGCAGTTCTTC,CASSLAESSSMEQFF
TRBV12-3/TRBV12-4,TRBD1,many,TRBJ2-7,TGTGCCAGCAGTTCAGGGGGTCTATCATCCTACGAGCAGTACTTC,CASSSGGLSSYEQYF
TRBV4-1,TRBD1,many,TRBJ2-7,TGCGCCAGCAGCCGGCGGACAGGGCCGAGCTCCTACGAGCAGTACTTC,CASSRRTGPSSYEQYF
TRBV5-1,TRBD1,many,TRBJ1-1,TGCGCCAGCAGTTTCGGGGGAACAGGGGCCACTGAAGCTTTCTTT,CASSFGGTGATEAFF
TRBV7-2,TRBD2,many,TRBJ2-5,TGTGCCAGCAGCCGTATACGACTAGCGGGGATGGAGACCCAGTACTTC,CASSRIRLAGMETQYF
TRBV7-3,TRBD1,few,TRBJ1-2,TGTGCCAGCAGCGTAGGACAGGGAGTCGGCTACACCTTC,CASSVGQGVGYTF
TRBV28,TRBD1,many,TRBJ1-2,TGTGCCAGCAGTTTTCCGGGGAGGGGGCTCTTTGGCTACACCTTC,CASSFPGRGLFGYTF
TRBV4-1,NA,few,TRBJ1-2,TGCGCCAGCAGGACTGACGTCTATGGCTACACCTTC,CASRTDVYGYTF